Each of the 26 T cell receptor beta chains below was sequenced from the same sample in a study of blood T cell repertoires in COVID-19. Clones were sequenced by immunoSEQ multiplex PCR, and TCRdb holds only the in-frame ones, with some missing. Altogether 55,000 to 85,000 clones are present, just over 90% being singletons, with the ten largest covering under 6.5%. Sequencing was done on a sample of peripheral blood. These receptors were obtained from a woman under 30 with acute or convalescent COVID-19.

J is TRBJ2-3 and V is TRBV28; 8 bases match TRBD2. Trimming cost V 5 bases and J 1 base; bases outside gene matches: 8. In germline, CDR1 is MDHEN, CDR2 SYDVKM. The CDR3 spans 16 residues. CDR3 residues: CASSDFGRGGTDTQYF. CDR3 sequence (DNA): TGTGCCAGCAGTGACTTTGGGCGGGGGGGCACAGATACGCAGTATTTT.

J is TRBJ2-1 and V is TRBV19, with 8 bases fitting TRBD2. The CDR3 is 16 residues long. V shed 8 bases and J 8 bases; nucleotides not matched to a gene: 17. Germline V gives CDR1 LNHDA, CDR2 SQIVND (reference sequence). The CDR3 spells CASGLAGSTYFDEQFF. CDR3 in DNA: TGTGCCAGTGGGCTAGCGGGTTCTACCTATTTCGATGAGCAGTTCTTC.

This rearrangement joins TRBV11-2 to TRBJ2-1, with TRBD2 as a possible D gene (6 bases). The germline gives CDR1 SGHAT, CDR2 FQNNGV. Trimming cost V 1 base and J 4 bases, with 8 bases left between them. The CDR3 contains 14 residues. CDR3 amino acids: CASSLAAGYNEQFF. The CDR3 DNA reads TGTGCCAGCAGCTTAGCGGCGGGGTACAATGAGCAGTTCTTC.

V usage is TRBV5-4 and J usage is TRBJ2-1; 9 bases match TRBD2. The V segment lost 7 bases and the J segment 9 bases; nucleotides outside the gene matches: 11. Germline CDR1 SGHNT, CDR2 YYREEE (reference sequence). The CDR3 contains 14 residues. The CDR3, as DNA: TGTGCCAGCGGGGATAGGCGGGAGGGCCTTGAGCAGTTCTTC. It codes for CASGDRREGLEQFF.

V usage is TRBV28 and J usage is TRBJ1-5; D perhaps matches TRBD1 (6 bases). Germline V gene data show CDR1 as MDHEN and CDR2 as SYDVKM. This CDR3 has 15 residues. V lost 5 bases to trimming and J lost 6 bases, with 17 bases between them. CDR3 loop: CASSPYNRAAQPQHF. The CDR3 DNA follows: TGTGCCAGCAGTCCCTACAACAGGGCCGCTCAGCCCCAGCATTTT.

This rearrangement joins TRBV19 to TRBJ1-5; 8 bases map to TRBD1. V shed 5 bases and J 3 bases; nucleotides not matched to a gene: 9. The CDR3 loop spans 16 amino acids. The germline CDR1 and CDR2 sequences are LNHDA and SQIVND (reference sequence). The CDR3 nucleotides read TGTGCCAGTAGTCCGATGGACAGGGCAGACAATCAGCCCCAGCATTTT. It specifies CASSPMDRADNQPQHF.

This rearrangement joins TRBV5-1 to TRBJ1-3; D gene uncertain. There are 14 residues in the CDR3. V lost 4 bases to trimming and J lost 3 bases, with 11 bases between them. From germline, CDR1 is SGHRS and CDR2 YFSETQ. The CDR3 loop is CASSAGYDGNTIYF. Here the CDR3 DNA reads TGCGCCAGCAGCGCGGGTTACGATGGAAACACCATATATTTT. The whole variable domain, remainder taken from reference TRBV5-1 and TRBJ1-3, is KAGVTQTPRYLIKTRGQQVTLSCSPISGHRSVSWYQQTPGQGLQFLFEYFSETQRNKGNFPGRFSGRQFSNSRSEMNVSTLELGDSALYLCASSAGYDGNTIYFGEGSWLTVV.

V and J are TRBV6-5 and TRBJ1-1; D is possibly TRBD1 (5 bases). The CDR3 runs 12 residues. CDR1 is MNHEY and CDR2 is SVGAGI in the germline V gene. Trimming cost V 2 bases and J 10 bases, with 11 bases left between them. The CDR3, as DNA: TGTGCCAGCAGTTACCGGTCAGGGCCAGCTTTCTTT. It codes for CASSYRSGPAFF.

V and J are TRBV2 and TRBJ1-1, with D possibly matching TRBD1 (6 bases). V gave up 5 bases and J gave up 11 bases, with 21 bases separating them. Germline CDR1 is SNHLY and CDR2 is FYNNEI. The CDR3 spans 14 residues. The CDR3: CASSLYIGDMYAFF. CDR3 in DNA: TGTGCCAGCAGTCTTTACATTGGGGACATGTATGCTTTCTTT.

The rearrangement links TRBV29-1 to TRBJ2-2, with 9 positions matching TRBD2. The CDR3 sequence is 13 residues long. Germline V gene lookup returns CDR1 SQVTM and CDR2 ANQGSEA. V shed 4 bases, J shed 5 bases, and the junction held 2 bases outside the gene matches. The CDR3 is CSVGREGTGELFF. The CDR3 DNA reads TGCAGCGTTGGGCGGGAGGGGACCGGGGAGCTGTTTTTT.

The chain carries TRBV15 and TRBJ1-4; weak D call: TRBD1 (6 bases). The CDR3 runs 15 residues. Per germline, CDR1 LNHNV and CDR2 YYDKDF (reference sequence). Trimming shortened V by 5 bases and J by 5 bases, and 15 bases separated the two germline ends. CDR3 sequence reads: CATSGHYGTNEKLFF. DNA for the CDR3: TGTGCCACCAGCGGCCACTACGGGACAAATGAAAAACTGTTTTTT. Full variable domain (rest looked up from reference TRBV15 and TRBJ1-4): DAMVIQNPRYQVTQFGKPVTLSCSQTLNHNVMYWYQQKSSQAPKLLFHYYDKDFNNEADTPDNFQSRRPNTSFCFLDIRSPGLGDTAMYLCATSGHYGTNEKLFFGSGTQLSVL.

CDR3 sequence: CAWRAGQTPGYTF. CDR3 DNA sequence: TGTGCCTGGAGGGCGGGACAGACCCCTGGCTACACCTTC. This chain uses TRBV30 with TRBJ1-2; TRBD1 agrees at 7 bases. Germline loops: CDR1 GTSNPN, CDR2 SVGIG (reference sequence). The CDR3 length is 13 residues. The V gene end was trimmed by 3 bases and the J gene end by 7 bases; junction bases not matched to a gene: 8.

The chain has TRBV28 and TRBJ1-5, with 9 nucleotides matching TRBD1. Germline lookup yields CDR1 MDHEN and CDR2 SYDVKM. The V segment lost 5 bases and the J segment 7 bases; nucleotides outside the gene matches: 9. The CDR3 loop spans 15 amino acids. The DNA of the CDR3 is TGTGCCAGCAGTCTAACCGACAGGGGGAGGCAGCCCCAGCATTTT. Translating it yields CASSLTDRGRQPQHF.

The J gene is TRBJ2-7, the V gene TRBV5-5; TRBD1 aligns across 7 bases. This CDR3 is built from 14 residues. Germline CDR1 and CDR2: SGHKS and YYEKEE (reference sequence). Unmatched junction bases numbered 9, after V lost 3 bases and J lost 6 bases. DNA for the CDR3: TGTGCCAGCAGCTCGGGACAGTCGAACCCCGAGCAGTACTTC. As protein: CASSSGQSNPEQYF.

This chain uses TRBV7-8 with TRBJ2-7; 8 positions match TRBD1. The CDR3 has 14 residues. Germline loops: CDR1 SGHVS, CDR2 FQNEAQ. V shed 5 bases, J shed 6 bases, and the junction held 9 bases outside the gene matches. In DNA form, the CDR3 reads TGTGCCAGCAGCCCAAGGGGACAGGACGGCGAGCAGTACTTC. This codes for CASSPRGQDGEQYF.

The CDR3 sequence: CASSVVGDRGDSKFF. The CDR3 DNA sequence: TGTGCCAGCAGCGTAGTAGGAGACAGGGGGGATAGTAAGTTCTTC. The rearrangement links TRBV9 to TRBJ2-1; 9 bases agree with TRBD1. Germline CDR1 is SGDLS and CDR2 is YYNGEE. The CDR3 consists of 15 residues. Germline trimming cut 0 bases from V and 14 bases from J; bases unmatched to any gene: 12.

The chain has TRBV24-1 and TRBJ1-3, with 10 bases that match TRBD1. Germline V lookup: CDR1 KGHDR, CDR2 SFDVKD. V lost 5 bases, J lost 1 base, and 10 bases stayed unmatched. This CDR3 has 18 residues. The DNA of the CDR3 is TGTGCCACCAGTGGCCCCGACCCGGGACAGGGGTCTGGAAACACCATATATTTT. Translated: CATSGPDPGQGSGNTIYF.

The chain employs TRBV18 and TRBJ1-6; possibly TRBD1 for D (6 bases). CDR1 KGHSH and CDR2 LQKENI come from the germline V gene. The CDR3 spans 17 residues. V gave up 3 bases and J gave up 8 bases, with 20 bases separating them. In DNA form, the CDR3 reads TGTGCCAGCTCACCCATCAAAGCGGACAGAGGGGATTCACCCCTCCACTTT. This sequence encodes CASSPIKADRGDSPLHF.

This chain connects TRBV6-2 or TRBV6-3 to TRBJ1-2, with TRBD1 matching 10 bases. V shed 0 bases, J shed 4 bases, and the junction held 14 bases outside the gene matches. This CDR3 region has 19 residues. Germline V gene sequence: CDR1 MNHEY, CDR2 SVGEGT. CDR3 sequence: CASSYSFELGQGNGYGYTF. CDR3 DNA sequence: TGTGCCAGCAGTTACTCTTTTGAATTGGGACAGGGGAACGGCTATGGCTACACCTTC.

V is TRBV7-2 and J is TRBJ2-3; 7 nucleotides agree with TRBD1. This CDR3 has 16 residues. Germline V gene sequence: CDR1 SGHTA, CDR2 FQGNSA. J gave up 4 bases and V 0 bases, and 7 bases lay outside the gene matches. CDR3 coding DNA: TGTGCCAGCAGCTTAGCGCTCCAAGGGGGCTCAGATACGCAGTATTTT. It specifies CASSLALQGGSDTQYF.

This chain joins TRBV6-1 and TRBJ2-1; 12 bases line up with TRBD2. The CDR3 is 16 amino acids. CDR1 MNHNS and CDR2 SASEGT come from the germline V gene. V gave up 4 bases and J gave up 7 bases; unmatched junction bases: 8. CDR3 sequence (DNA): TGTGCCAGCAGTGGCCTAGCGGGGGGGCCTCGTAATGAGCAGTTCTTC. It yields the protein CASSGLAGGPRNEQFF.

This sequence joins TRBV6-5 and TRBJ1-2, with 9 bases matching TRBD1. The V and J ends lost 6 bases and 5 bases, in that order; junction bases with no gene match: 10. Per germline, CDR1 MNHEY and CDR2 SVGAGI. This CDR3 contains 15 residues. The CDR3 here is CASSSTGQGLYGYTF. The CDR3 nucleotides are TGTGCCAGCAGCAGCACGGGACAGGGACTTTATGGCTACACCTTC.

The V and J genes are TRBV11-2 and TRBJ1-6; TRBD1 is a possible D gene (5 bases). The CDR3 is 17 amino acids. V lost 5 bases and J 0 bases, leaving 14 bases between the germline ends. Germline CDR1 SGHAT, CDR2 FQNNGV. The CDR3 loop reads CASSGRDSLSYNSPLHF. The DNA for the CDR3 is TGTGCCAGCAGCGGCCGTGACAGCCTCTCCTATAATTCACCCCTCCACTTT.

The chain is built from TRBV2 and TRBJ2-1; TRBD2 matches 10 bases. V lost 6 bases and J lost 9; bases outside the gene matches: 14. The CDR3 sequence is 16 residues long. The germline V gene encodes CDR1 SNHLY and CDR2 FYNNEI. CDR3: CASSYQLAGLGSEQFF. The DNA of the CDR3 is TGTGCCAGCAGCTACCAACTAGCGGGATTAGGGAGTGAGCAGTTCTTC.

The CDR3 DNA follows: TGTGCCAGCAGCTTAGGGAGGACTAGCACAGATACGCAGTATTTT. This sequence encodes CASSLGRTSTDTQYF. The chain uses TRBV11-3 and TRBJ2-3; D may be TRBD2 (5 bases). V lost 1 base and J 0 bases, leaving 8 bases between the germline ends. CDR1 is SGHNT and CDR2 is YENEEA in the germline V gene. This CDR3 is built from 15 residues. The full variable domain, in which reference TRBV11-3 and TRBJ2-3 provide the parts outside the CDR3, is EAGVVQSPRYKIIEKKQPVAFWCNPISGHNTLYWYLQNLGQGPELLIRYENEEAVDDSQLPKDRFSAERLKGVDSTLKIQPAELGDSAVYLCASSLGRTSTDTQYFGPGTRLTVL.

V gene TRBV21-1 combines with J gene TRBJ1-6; the table gives TRBD1 as D, unverified against the DNA. TRBV21-1 is assigned pseudogene status. The CDR3 has 14 amino acids. The CDR3 DNA reads TGTGCCAGCAACCGACAGGGAAGGAATTCACCCCTCCACTTT. The encoded protein is CASNRQGRNSPLHF.